This T cell receptor beta chain was sequenced for a study of blood T cell repertoires in COVID-19. About the research overall: Samples came from the United States, Italy and Spain, spanning acute and convalescent COVID-19. PBMCs, B-cell-depleted T cells, or T cells provided the cDNA or gDNA that made up the material.

This CDR3 is built from 13 residues. Germline loops: CDR1 SQVTM, CDR2 ANQGSEA. Trimming pared 4 bases from V and 2 bases from J, leaving 10 bases between. Original handling: Estimates of nucleated cell counts were drawn from the amplification of reference gene primers. The assay was immunoSEQ multiplex PCR, and TCRdb's table has in-frame clones only and misses some. V and J calls and clone size are as listed in that table; D and trimming were resolved from the DNA. The data show tens of thousands of clones, around 80% seen once. The rearrangement joins TRBV29-1 to TRBJ2-3; D remains unclear. This clonotype was obtained from a woman older than 75 with active or convalescent COVID-19. The sequenced sample was peripheral blood. This CDR3 is CSVVYTNTDTQYF. The CDR3 DNA reads as TGCAGCGTTGTGTACACCAACACAGATACGCAGTATTTT.